This TCR beta chain was sequenced for a study of lymphopenia after photon versus proton radiotherapy. This clone came up many times. The antigen is undetermined. TCRdb's table, derived via immunoSEQ multiplex PCR, lists solely in-frame clones and lacks some. The sample holds about 83,000 clones, about 83% seen once. Study-wide points: A bigger post-nadir fall in TCR diversity correlated inversely with survival time in deceased patients. Photon-treated patients lost naive T cells and TCR diversity; proton-treated stayed stable.

The TCR originated in a man in his 60s with pancreatic cancer. The specimen was peripheral blood, collected from a patient treated with proton-based radiotherapy.

CDR3 residues: CAWSGALGARTF. In DNA, the CDR3 is TGTGCCTGGAGCGGTGCTCTGGGGGCGAGGACCTTC. The chain combines TRBV30 with TRBJ1-2; perhaps TRBD1 as D (6 bases). The CDR3 runs 12 residues. Germline V lookup: CDR1 GTSNPN, CDR2 SVGIG (reference sequence). Trimming left V 3 bases short and J 14 bases short, with 19 bases between.